This paragraph reports one TCR beta chain. V was pared by 4 bases and J by 2 bases, with 6 bases of the junction left unmatched. Germline-derived CDR1 and CDR2 are LNHDA and SQIVND (reference sequence). The CDR3 has 15 residues. This sample was taken from a study of T cell changes during pregnancy in multiple sclerosis. Using immunoSEQ multiplex PCR, the repertoire was profiled, and TCRdb retains in-frame clones only, with some absent. The sample contains 65,000 to 85,000 clones, around 92% of which appear only once. The receptor was derived from a female donor with multiple sclerosis, enrolled in a pregnancy study. J is TRBJ2-7 and V is TRBV19; TRBD2 agrees at 9 bases. Sequenced here: peripheral blood, sampled after pregnancy. The CDR3 DNA sequence: TGTGCCAGTAGTACCCCTAGCGGGAATACCTACGAGCAGTACTTC. Its translation: CASSTPSGNTYEQYF.